The source of this T cell receptor beta chain is a study of technical replicates of blood from a few donors. V shed 4 bases and J shed 3 bases, with 4 bases lying between them. The germline gives CDR1 MNHEY, CDR2 SMNVEV (reference sequence). The CDR3 spans 13 residues. Using immunoSEQ multiplex PCR, the repertoire was profiled, and TCRdb retains in-frame clones only, with some absent. The sample comprises tens of thousands of clones, about 96% of which are singletons, and nearly 0.2% rests with the top ten. The receptor comes from a human donor in good health. V and J are TRBV27 and TRBJ2-6; D is undetermined. The sample was T cells isolated from PBMCs. CDR3: CASSSNGANVLTF. Written as DNA, the CDR3 is TGTGCCAGCAGTTCAAATGGGGCCAACGTCCTGACTTTC.